A single sample gave rise to the 5 T cell receptor beta chains below, sequenced in a study of CD8 T cells in Susac syndrome. Reverse transcription of about 0.5 to 1 ug RNA used random hexamers. TCRdb redid the calling of the immunoSEQ multiplex PCR reads with MiXCR, one entry per CDR3 protein. The sample records roughly 130,000 distinct CDR3 sequences, roughly 95% being singletons. Source material: CD4+ T cells from PBMCs. The receptors stem from a human donor with multiple sclerosis.

Concerning this clonotype itself: One end of the junction varies from germline; a read error may be responsible. The genes are TRBV6-5 and TRBJ2-2, with a possible D match to TRBD2 (6 bases). The CDR3 runs 15 residues. Germline V lookup: CDR1 MNHEY, CDR2 SVGAGI. CDR3 DNA: TGTGCCAGCAGTTCAGCGGACTATCGATCTGTAGAGCTGCTTTTT. It codes for CASSSADYRSVELLF.

The J gene is TRBJ2-1, the V gene TRBV12-5; the D is unclear. The CDR3 is 15 amino acids. Trimming stripped 6 bases from V and 1 base from J, with 13 bases between. The germline CDR1 and CDR2 sequences are LGHNT and FRNRAP. CDR3 residues: CASGRGGDSYNEQFF. CDR3 in DNA: TGTGCTAGTGGCCGAGGCGGTGATTCCTACAATGAGCAGTTCTTC.

The chain joins TRBV20-1 to TRBJ2-5; 7 bases are a match to TRBD1. Germline V gene sequence: CDR1 DFQATT, CDR2 SNEGSKA (reference sequence). The V gene end was trimmed by 5 bases and the J gene end by 5 bases; junction bases not matched to a gene: 8. This CDR3 comprises 13 residues. The CDR3 sequence is CSASTGVGETQYF. The DNA for the CDR3 is TGCAGTGCTTCTACAGGGGTCGGGGAGACCCAGTACTTC.

V gene TRBV20-1 combines with J gene TRBJ1-1; possibly TRBD1 for D (6 bases). The CDR3 runs 15 residues. V shed 6 bases and J shed 2 bases, with 19 bases lying between them. CDR1 DFQATT and CDR2 SNEGSKA come from the germline V gene (reference sequence). CDR3 DNA: TGCAGTGCCCAAGGTGGGGGCGAGGGAAACACTGAAGCTTTCTTT. It is translated as CSAQGGGEGNTEAFF.

The rearrangement uses TRBV3-1 and TRBJ1-1, with a tentative D call TRBD1 (5 bases). This CDR3 spans 14 amino acids. Trimming pared 2 bases from V and 3 bases from J, leaving 10 bases between. CDR1 is LGHDT and CDR2 is YNNKEL in the germline V gene (reference sequence). The CDR3, as DNA: TGTGCCAGCAGCCAATCCCCACAGGACACTGAAGCTTTCTTT. Its translation is CASSQSPQDTEAFF.